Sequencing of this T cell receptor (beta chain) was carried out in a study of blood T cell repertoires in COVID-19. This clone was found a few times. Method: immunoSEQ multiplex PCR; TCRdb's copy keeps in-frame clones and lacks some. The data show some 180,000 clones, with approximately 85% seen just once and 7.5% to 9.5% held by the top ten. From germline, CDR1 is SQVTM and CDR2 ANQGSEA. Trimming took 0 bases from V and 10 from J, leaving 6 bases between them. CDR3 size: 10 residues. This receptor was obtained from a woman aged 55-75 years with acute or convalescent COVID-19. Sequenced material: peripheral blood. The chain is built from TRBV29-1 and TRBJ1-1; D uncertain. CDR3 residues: CSVEESGAFF. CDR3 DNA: TGCAGCGTTGAAGAGTCCGGAGCTTTCTTT.